This T cell receptor beta chain is from a study of blood T cell repertoires in COVID-19 (dated by TCRdb to the early 2020s). For the study in its entirety: The collaborator samples originated in the United States, Italy and Spain and spanned the acute and convalescent phases of COVID-19. Nearly every sample came with metadata listing a de-identified subject ID, COVID-19 status, age in years and sex. The material from the prospective study consisted of cDNA or gDNA derived from T cells, B-cell-depleted T cells, or PBMCs. Deeply sampled blood TCRbeta repertoires from subjects exposed to, actively infected with, or recovered from COVID-19 were included in the dataset. The repertoires were made available in a free public database intended to serve as a resource for research on the immune response to SARS-CoV-2. The samples were drawn from two sources: the first 160 participants of the ongoing ImmuneRACE study, and 1,254 subjects contributed by 6 global collaborators. Where available, HLA class I and class II types were obtained from metadata supplied by the sample provider rather than from assay-based typing.

Study-wide conclusions, independent of this receptor: How much clinical and demographic metadata was included differed by source and by participant, and the metadata was provided uncurated.

Comment on this clone: Its specific antigen is unknown. Qualities for individual bases were not recorded, and no much larger clone is one base off.

Each collaborating institution followed its own protocols to collect whole blood in K2EDTA tubes. For TCRbeta analysis, collaborator samples were shipped as frozen whole blood, as isolated PBMCs, or as DNA extracted from either sample type. TCRbeta CDR3 regions were amplified from genomic DNA using the immunoSEQ Assay, a bias-controlled multiplex PCR. As for the authors' bioinformatics: Within the assay, amplification of reference gene primers was used to estimate how many nucleated cells each sample contained. To quantify the absolute abundance of each unique TCRbeta CDR3 rearrangement, sequence reads were collapsed and filtered. For each sample, productive Simpson clonality was calculated as the square root of Simpson's diversity index over productive rearrangements. TCRdb took this table from immuneACCESS and kept in-frame rearrangements with V and J called. Such tables lack part of the clones; where checked against another copy, unresolved V genes explain under half of the gap, and the rest is unexplained. V, J and clone size are those of that table, while D and trimming were read from the DNA. The sample table holds 85,000 to 110,000 clones, of which more than 80% were seen once. 3.5% of the sample goes to the ten largest clones.

The sequencing sample was made of peripheral blood. The sequence was obtained from a woman aged 55 to 70 with acute or convalescent COVID-19.

The bases read TGCGCCAGCAGCCCCCTAGCGGGGGGAGGCTACGAGCAGTACTTC. Its translation reads: CASSPLAGGGYEQYF. The chain links TRBV5-1 with TRBJ2-7; the junction holds 11 bases that match TRBD2. From the germline V gene, CDR1 is SGHRS and CDR2 is YFSETQ. The CDR3 has 15 amino acids, counting the end cysteine and phenylalanine. Only the CDR3 DNA is retained, 45 bases long and in frame from the first base. V and J are trimmed by 4 bases and 3 bases, and the gene matches miss 6 bases of the junction.